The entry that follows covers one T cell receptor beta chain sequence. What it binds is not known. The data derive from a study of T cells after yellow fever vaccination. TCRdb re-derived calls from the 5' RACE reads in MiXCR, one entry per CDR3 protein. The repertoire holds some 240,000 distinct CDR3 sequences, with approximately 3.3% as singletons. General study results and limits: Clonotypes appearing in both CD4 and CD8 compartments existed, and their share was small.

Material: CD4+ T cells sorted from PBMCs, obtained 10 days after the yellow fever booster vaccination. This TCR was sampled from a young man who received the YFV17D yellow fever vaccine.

The CDR3 coding sequence is TGTGCCAGTAGTACGTACCGGCGGAATAACTACAATGAGCAGTTCTTC. Protein: CASSTYRRNNYNEQFF. This chain joins TRBV19 and TRBJ2-1; D is ambiguous. CDR3 length: 16 amino acids. Looked up from germline, CDR1 is LNHDA and CDR2 is SQIVND (reference sequence). V was trimmed by 4 bases and J by 3 bases, leaving 16 bases between them.